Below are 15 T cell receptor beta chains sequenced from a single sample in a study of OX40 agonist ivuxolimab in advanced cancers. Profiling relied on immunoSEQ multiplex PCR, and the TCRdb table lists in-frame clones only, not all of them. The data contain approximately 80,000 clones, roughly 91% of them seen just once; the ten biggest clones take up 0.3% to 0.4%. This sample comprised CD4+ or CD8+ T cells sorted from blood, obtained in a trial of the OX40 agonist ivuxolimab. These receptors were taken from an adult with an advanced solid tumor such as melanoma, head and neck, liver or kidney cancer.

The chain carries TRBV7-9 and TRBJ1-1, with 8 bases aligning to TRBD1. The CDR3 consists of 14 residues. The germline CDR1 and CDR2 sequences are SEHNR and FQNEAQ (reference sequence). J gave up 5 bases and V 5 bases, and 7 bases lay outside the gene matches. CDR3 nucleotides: TGTGCCAGCAGCCCCGGAACAGGGGGAACTGAAGCTTTCTTT. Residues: CASSPGTGGTEAFF.

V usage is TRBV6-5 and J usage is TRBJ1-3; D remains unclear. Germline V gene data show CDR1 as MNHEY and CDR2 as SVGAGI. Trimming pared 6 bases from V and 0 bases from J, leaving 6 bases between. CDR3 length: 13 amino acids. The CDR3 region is CASRRSSGNTIYF. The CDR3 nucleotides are TGTGCCAGCAGACGGAGCTCTGGAAACACCATATATTTT.

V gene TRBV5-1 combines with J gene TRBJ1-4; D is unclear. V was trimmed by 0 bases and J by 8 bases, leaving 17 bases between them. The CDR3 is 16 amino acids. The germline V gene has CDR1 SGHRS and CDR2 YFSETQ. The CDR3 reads CASSLAPLGNGEKLFF. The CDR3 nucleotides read TGCGCCAGCAGCTTGGCCCCCCTCGGTAATGGAGAAAAACTGTTTTTT.

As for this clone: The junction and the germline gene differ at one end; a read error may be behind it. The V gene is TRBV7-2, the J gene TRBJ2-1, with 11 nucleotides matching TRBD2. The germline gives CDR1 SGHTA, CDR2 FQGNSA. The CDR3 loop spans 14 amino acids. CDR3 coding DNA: TGTGCCAGCAGCCTAGCGGGGGGTATTAAAGAGCAGTTCTTC. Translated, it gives CASSLAGGIKEQFF.

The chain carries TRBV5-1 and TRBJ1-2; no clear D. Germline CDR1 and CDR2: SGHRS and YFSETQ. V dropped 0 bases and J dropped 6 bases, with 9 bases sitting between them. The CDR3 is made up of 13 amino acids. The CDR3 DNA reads TGCGCCAGCAGCTTGGGAGGCCAGAATGGCTACACCTTC. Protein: CASSLGGQNGYTF.

Here the CDR3 DNA reads TGTGCCAGTAGTATTCTATCCTTGGACCCCTTAAGATATGGCTACACCTTC. The encoded protein is CASSILSLDPLRYGYTF. This chain connects TRBV19 to TRBJ1-2; D ambiguous. Germline V CDR1 and CDR2: LNHDA, SQIVND (reference sequence). The CDR3 has 17 residues. The V and J ends lost 3 bases and 5 bases respectively, with 22 bases between them.

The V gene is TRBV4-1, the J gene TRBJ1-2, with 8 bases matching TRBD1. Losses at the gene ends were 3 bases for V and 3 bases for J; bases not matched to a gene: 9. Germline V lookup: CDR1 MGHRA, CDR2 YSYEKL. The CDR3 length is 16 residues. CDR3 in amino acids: CASSHPRDRKDYGYTF. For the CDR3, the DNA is TGCGCCAGCAGCCACCCGAGGGACAGGAAAGACTATGGCTACACCTTC.

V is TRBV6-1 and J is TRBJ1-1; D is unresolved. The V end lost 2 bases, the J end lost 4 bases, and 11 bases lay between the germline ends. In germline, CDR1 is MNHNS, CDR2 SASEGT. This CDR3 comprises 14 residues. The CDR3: CASSEIWGGTEAFF. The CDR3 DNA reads TGTGCCAGCAGTGAAATCTGGGGAGGCACTGAAGCTTTCTTT.

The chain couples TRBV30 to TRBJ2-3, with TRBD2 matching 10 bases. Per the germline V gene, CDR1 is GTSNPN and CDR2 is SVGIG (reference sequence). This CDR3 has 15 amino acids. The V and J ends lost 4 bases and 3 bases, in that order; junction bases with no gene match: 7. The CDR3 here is CAWKATSGPTDTQYF. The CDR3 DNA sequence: TGTGCCTGGAAAGCGACTAGCGGGCCAACAGATACGCAGTATTTT.

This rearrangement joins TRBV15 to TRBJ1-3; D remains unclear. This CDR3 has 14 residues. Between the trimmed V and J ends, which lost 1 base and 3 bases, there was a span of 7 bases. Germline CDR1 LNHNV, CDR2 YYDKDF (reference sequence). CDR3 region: CATSRGGLGNTIYF. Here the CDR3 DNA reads TGTGCCACCAGCAGAGGAGGACTTGGAAACACCATATATTTT.

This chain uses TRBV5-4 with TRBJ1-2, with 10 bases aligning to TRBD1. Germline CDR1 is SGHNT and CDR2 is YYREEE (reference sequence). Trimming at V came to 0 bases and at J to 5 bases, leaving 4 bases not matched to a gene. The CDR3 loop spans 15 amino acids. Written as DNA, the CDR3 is TGTGCCAGCAGCTTGGGACAGGGGGCTGGGTATGGCTACACCTTC. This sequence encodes CASSLGQGAGYGYTF.

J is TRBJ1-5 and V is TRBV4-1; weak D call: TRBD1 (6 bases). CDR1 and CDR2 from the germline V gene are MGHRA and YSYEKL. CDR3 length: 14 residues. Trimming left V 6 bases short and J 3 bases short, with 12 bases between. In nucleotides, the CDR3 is TGCGCCAGCAGTCCCGGACAGAACAATCAGCCCCAGCATTTT. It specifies CASSPGQNNQPQHF.

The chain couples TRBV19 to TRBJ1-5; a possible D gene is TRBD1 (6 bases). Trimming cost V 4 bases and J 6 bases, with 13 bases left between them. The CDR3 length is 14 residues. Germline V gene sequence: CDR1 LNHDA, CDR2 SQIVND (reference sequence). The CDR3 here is CASSKTGHGQPQHF. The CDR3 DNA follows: TGTGCCAGTAGTAAAACAGGGCACGGTCAGCCCCAGCATTTT.

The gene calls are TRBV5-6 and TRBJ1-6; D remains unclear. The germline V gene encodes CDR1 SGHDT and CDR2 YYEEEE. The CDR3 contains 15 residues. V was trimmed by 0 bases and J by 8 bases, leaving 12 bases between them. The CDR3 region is CASSLGLLVDSPLHF. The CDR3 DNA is TGTGCCAGCAGCTTGGGTCTTTTAGTGGATTCACCCCTCCACTTT.

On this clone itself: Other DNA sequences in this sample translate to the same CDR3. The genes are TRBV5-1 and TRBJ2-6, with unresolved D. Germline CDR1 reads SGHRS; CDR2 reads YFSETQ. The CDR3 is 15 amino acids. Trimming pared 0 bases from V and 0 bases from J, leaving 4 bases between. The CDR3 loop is CASSLAGSGANVLTF. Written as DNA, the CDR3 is TGCGCCAGCAGCTTGGCAGGCTCTGGGGCCAACGTCCTGACTTTC.